Sequencing of this T cell receptor (beta chain) was carried out in a study of T cell responses to AZD1222 COVID-19 vaccine. Broader study findings: Distributed over spike, vaccine-associated CD4 TCRs predominated at 160-218 and 743-854. Scientists sampled the repertoires only once the peak T cell response had passed. Just 5 or 6 AZD1222 recipients tested seropositive at baseline.

For this clone: As yet, its antigen is unknown.

Germline V gene lookup returns CDR1 LNHNV and CDR2 YYDKDF (reference sequence). CDR3 length: 13 amino acids. V lost 1 base, J lost 10 bases, and 11 bases lay in between. Sequencing was performed with immunoSEQ multiplex PCR; in TCRdb, only in-frame clones are kept and a portion is missing. The table lists 110,000 to 150,000 clones, 90% to 95% of them singletons. This sequence originates from an adult in good health. The V call is TRBV15, the J call TRBJ1-5, with a tentative D call TRBD1 (6 bases). Specimen: peripheral blood, collected on day 0 of AZD1222 vaccination. The CDR3 reads CATSRGSTGPQHF. CDR3 nucleotide sequence: TGTGCCACCAGCAGAGGCTCGACAGGCCCCCAGCATTTT.